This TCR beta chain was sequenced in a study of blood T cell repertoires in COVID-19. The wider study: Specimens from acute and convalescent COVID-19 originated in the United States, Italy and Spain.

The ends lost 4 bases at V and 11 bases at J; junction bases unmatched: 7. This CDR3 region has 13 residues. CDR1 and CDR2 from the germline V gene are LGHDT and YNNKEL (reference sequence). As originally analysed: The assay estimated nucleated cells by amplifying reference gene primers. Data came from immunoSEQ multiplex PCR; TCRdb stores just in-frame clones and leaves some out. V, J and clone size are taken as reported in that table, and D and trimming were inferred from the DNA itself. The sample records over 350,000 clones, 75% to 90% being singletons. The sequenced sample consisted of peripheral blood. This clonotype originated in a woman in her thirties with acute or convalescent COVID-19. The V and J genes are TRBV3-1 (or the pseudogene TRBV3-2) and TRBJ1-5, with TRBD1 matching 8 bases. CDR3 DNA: TGTGCCAGCAGCCCCGTACAGGGGGGCGCCCAGCATTTT. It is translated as CASSPVQGGAQHF.